The clone carrying this TCR beta chain was counted between two and nine times. These data originate in a study of T-cell memory formation after mild COVID-19. The CDR3 covers 13 residues. Trimming stripped 0 bases from V and 5 bases from J, with 7 bases between. Germline V gives CDR1 MNHEY, CDR2 SVGAGI. MiXCR, run by TCRdb on the 5' RACE reads, gives a single entry per CDR3 protein. Here the sample spans 170,000 or so distinct CDR3 sequences, around a fifth being singletons. Sequencing was performed on PBMCs or a T cell subset sorted from them (not recorded which). The chain couples TRBV6-5 to TRBJ1-2; no firm D call. The sequence was obtained from an adult woman who had mild COVID-19 (a few samples of this study predate the infection). Cell type and time point are not known. The CDR3: CASSYSSLYGYTF. The CDR3 bases are TGTGCCAGCAGTTACTCGTCCCTGTATGGCTACACCTTC.